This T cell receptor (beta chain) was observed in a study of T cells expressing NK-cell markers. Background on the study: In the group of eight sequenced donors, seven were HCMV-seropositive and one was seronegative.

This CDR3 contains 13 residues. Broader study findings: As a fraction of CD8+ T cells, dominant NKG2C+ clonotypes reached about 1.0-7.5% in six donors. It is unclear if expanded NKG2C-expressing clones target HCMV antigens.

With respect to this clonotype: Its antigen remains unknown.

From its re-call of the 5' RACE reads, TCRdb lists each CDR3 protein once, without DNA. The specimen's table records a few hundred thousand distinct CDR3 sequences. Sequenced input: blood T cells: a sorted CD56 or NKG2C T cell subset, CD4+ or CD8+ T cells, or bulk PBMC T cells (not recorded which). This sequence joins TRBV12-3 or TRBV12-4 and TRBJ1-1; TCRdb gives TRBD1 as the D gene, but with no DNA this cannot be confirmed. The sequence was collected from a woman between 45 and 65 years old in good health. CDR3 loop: CASSKQGFAEAFF.